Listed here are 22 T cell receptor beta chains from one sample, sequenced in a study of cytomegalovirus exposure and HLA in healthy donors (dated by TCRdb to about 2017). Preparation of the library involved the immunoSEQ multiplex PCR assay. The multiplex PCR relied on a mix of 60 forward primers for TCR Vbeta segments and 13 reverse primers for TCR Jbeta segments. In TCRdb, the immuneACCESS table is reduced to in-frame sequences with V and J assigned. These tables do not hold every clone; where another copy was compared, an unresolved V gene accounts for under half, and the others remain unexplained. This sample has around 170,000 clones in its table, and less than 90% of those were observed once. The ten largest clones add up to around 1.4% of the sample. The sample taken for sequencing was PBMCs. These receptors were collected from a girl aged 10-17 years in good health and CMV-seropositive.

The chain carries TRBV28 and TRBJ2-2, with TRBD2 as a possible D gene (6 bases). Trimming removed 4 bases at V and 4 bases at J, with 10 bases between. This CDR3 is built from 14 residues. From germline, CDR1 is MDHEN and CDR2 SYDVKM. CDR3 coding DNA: TGTGCCAGCAGTTACCTCGGGGGCACCGGGGAGCTGTTTTTT. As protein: CASSYLGGTGELFF.

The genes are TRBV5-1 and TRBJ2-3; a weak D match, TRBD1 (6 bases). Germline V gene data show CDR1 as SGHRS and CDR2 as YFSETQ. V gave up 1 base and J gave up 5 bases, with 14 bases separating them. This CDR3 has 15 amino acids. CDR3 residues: CASSLSTGLGDTQYF. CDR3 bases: TGCGCCAGCAGCTTGAGCACAGGGCTGGGAGATACGCAGTATTTT.

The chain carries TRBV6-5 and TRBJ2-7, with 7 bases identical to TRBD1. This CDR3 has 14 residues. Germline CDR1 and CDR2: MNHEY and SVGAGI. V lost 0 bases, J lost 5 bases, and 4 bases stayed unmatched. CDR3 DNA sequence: TGTGCCAGCAGTTACTCGGGACAGAGTCACGAGCAGTACTTC. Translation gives CASSYSGQSHEQYF.

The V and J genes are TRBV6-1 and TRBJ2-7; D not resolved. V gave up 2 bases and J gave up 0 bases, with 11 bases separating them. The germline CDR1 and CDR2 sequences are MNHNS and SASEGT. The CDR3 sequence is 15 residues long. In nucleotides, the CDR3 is TGTGCCAGCAGTGAAAACGGAAGGAGCTCCTACGAGCAGTACTTC. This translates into CASSENGRSSYEQYF.

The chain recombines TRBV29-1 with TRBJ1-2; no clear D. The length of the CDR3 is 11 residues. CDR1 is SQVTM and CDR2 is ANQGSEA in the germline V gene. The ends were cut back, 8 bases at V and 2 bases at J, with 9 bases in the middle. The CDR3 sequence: CSIFLNYGYTF. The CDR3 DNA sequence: TGCAGCATCTTTTTAAACTATGGCTACACCTTC.

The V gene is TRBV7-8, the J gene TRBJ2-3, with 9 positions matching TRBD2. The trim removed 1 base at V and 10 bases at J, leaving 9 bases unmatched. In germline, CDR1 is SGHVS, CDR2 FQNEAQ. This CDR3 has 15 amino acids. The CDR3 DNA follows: TGTGCCAGCAGCTTAGAGGGTAGCGGGAGCTCTTCGCAGTATTTT. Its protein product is CASSLEGSGSSSQYF. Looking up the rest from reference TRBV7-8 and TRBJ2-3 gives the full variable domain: GAGVSQSPRYKVAKRGQDVALRCDPISGHVSLFWYQQALGQGPEFLTYFQNEAQLDKSGLPSDRFFAERPEGSVSTLKIQRTQQEDSAVYLCASSLEGSGSSSQYFGPGTRLTVL.

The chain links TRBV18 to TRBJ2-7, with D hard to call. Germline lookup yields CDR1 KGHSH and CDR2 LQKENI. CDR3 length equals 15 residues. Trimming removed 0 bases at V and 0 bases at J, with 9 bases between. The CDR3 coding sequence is TGTGCCAGCTCACCACCGCCGGCTAGCTCCTACGAGCAGTACTTC. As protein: CASSPPPASSYEQYF.

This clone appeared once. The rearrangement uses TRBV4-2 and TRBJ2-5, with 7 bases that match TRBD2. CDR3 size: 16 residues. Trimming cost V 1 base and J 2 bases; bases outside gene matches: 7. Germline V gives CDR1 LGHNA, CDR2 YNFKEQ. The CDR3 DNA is TGTGCCAGCAGCCAAGCCCTACTAGCGAATCAAGAGACCCAGTACTTC. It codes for CASSQALLANQETQYF.

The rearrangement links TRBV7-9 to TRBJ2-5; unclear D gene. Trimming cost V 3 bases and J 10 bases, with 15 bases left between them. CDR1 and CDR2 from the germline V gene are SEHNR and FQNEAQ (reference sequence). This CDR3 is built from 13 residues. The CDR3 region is CASSFGTDTDQYF. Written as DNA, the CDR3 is TGTGCCAGCAGCTTTGGAACCGACACGGACCAGTACTTC.

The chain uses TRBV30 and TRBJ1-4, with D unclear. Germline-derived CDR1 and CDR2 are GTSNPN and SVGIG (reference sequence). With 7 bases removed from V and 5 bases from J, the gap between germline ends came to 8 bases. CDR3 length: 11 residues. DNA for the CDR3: TGTGCCTCAGGCAGAAATGAAAAACTGTTTTTT. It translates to CASGRNEKLFF.

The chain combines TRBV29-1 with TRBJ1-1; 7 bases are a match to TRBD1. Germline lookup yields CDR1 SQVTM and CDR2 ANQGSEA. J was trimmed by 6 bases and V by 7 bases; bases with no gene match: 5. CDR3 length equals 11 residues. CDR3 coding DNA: TGCAGCGCCCGACAGGGCCCTGAAGCTTTCTTT. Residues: CSARQGPEAFF.

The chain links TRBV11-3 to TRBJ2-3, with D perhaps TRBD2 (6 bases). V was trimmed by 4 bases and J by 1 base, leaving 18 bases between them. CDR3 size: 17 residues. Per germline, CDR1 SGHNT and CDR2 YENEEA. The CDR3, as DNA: TGTGCCAGCAGCTACGCTAGTGGGAGGATTGGCACAGATACGCAGTATTTT. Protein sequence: CASSYASGRIGTDTQYF.

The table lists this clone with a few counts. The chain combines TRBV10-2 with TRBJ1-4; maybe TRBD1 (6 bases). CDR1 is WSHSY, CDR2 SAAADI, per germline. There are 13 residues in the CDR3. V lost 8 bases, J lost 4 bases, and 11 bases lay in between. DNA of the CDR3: TGCGCCAGCGGGGCAGGGGTTAATGAAAAACTGTTTTTT. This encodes CASGAGVNEKLFF.

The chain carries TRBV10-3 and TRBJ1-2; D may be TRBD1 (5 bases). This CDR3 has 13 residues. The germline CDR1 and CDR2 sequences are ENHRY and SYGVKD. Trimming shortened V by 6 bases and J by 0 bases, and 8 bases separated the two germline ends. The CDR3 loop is CAISQGANYGYTF. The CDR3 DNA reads TGTGCCATCAGCCAGGGTGCTAACTATGGCTACACCTTC.

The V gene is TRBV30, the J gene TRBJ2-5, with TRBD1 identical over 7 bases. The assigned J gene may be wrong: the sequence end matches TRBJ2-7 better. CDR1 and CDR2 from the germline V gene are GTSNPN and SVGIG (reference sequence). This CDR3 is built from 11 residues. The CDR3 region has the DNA TGTGCCTGGGACAGGGATCACGAGCAGTACTTC. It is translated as CAWDRDHEQYF.

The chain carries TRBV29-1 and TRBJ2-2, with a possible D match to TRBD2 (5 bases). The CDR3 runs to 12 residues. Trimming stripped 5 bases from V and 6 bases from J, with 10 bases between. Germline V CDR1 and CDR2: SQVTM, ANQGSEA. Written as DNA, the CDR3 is TGCAGCGTTCGGCTAGCCCCCGGGGAGCTGTTTTTT. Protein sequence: CSVRLAPGELFF.

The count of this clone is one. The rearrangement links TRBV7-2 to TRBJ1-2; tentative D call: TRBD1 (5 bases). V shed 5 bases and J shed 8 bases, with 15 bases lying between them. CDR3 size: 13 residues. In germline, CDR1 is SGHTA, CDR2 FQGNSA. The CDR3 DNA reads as TGTGCCAGCAGCCAGCGCAGGGCTACCGGCTACACCTTC. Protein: CASSQRRATGYTF.

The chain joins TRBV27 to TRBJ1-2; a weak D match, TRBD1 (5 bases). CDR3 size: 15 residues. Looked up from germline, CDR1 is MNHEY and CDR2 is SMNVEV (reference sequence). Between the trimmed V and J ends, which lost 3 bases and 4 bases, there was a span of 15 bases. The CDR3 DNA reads TGTGCCAGCAGTTTTGACGGGGAGGGGCTCTATGGCTACACCTTC. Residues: CASSFDGEGLYGYTF.

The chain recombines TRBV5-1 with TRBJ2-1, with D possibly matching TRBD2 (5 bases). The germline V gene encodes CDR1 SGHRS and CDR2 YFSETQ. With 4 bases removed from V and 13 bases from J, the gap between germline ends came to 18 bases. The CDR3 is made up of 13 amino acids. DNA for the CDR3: TGCGCCAGCAGCCGATTAGAGGGCGCTCGCCAGTTCTTC. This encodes CASSRLEGARQFF.

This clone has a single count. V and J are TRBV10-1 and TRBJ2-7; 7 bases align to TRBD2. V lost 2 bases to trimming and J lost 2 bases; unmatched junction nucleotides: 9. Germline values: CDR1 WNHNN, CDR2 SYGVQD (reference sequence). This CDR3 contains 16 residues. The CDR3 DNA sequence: TGCGCCAGCAGTGAGACTACTAGCGCCAGCACCTACGAGCAGTACTTC. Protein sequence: CASSETTSASTYEQYF.

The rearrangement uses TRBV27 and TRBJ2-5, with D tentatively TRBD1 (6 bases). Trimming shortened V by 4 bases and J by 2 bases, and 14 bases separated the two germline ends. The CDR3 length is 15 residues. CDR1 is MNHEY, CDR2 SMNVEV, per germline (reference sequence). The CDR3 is CASSSRDTAQETQYF. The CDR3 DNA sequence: TGTGCCAGCAGTTCCCGGGACACCGCACAAGAGACCCAGTACTTC.

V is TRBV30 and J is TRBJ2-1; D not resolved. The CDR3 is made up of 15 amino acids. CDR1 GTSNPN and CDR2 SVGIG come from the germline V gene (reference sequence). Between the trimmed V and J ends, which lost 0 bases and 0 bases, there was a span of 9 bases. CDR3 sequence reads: CAWSVNLGSYNEQFF. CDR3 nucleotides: TGTGCCTGGAGTGTGAACCTCGGCTCCTACAATGAGCAGTTCTTC.